Each of the 20 T cell receptor beta chains below was sequenced from the same sample in a study of blood T cells in healthy people across ages. PCR was performed a second time for 7 to 11 cycles using a sample-barcoded 5' primer and a J-beta primer mix. In TCRdb, the 5' RACE reads were re-called with MiXCR into one record per CDR3 protein. The table shows fewer than 2 million distinct CDR3 sequences, with approximately 39% occurring only once. Sequenced: blood. These receptors originate from a human donor in good health.

The gene calls are TRBV15 and TRBJ2-6; 7 bases are shared with TRBD1. CDR1 is LNHNV, CDR2 YYDKDF, per germline (reference sequence). The CDR3 has 19 residues. V was pared by 3 bases and J by 0 bases, with 11 bases of the junction left unmatched. The CDR3 DNA follows: TGTGCCACCAGCAGGATACCGGGACAGACCTTCTCTGGGGCCAACGTCCTGACTTTC. This translates into CATSRIPGQTFSGANVLTF.

This clonotype was recorded only once. The gene calls are TRBV6-6 and TRBJ1-2; D unresolved. This CDR3 spans 13 amino acids. Trimming shortened V by 8 bases and J by 7 bases, and 17 bases separated the two germline ends. Germline values: CDR1 MNHNY, CDR2 SVGAGI (reference sequence). CDR3 bases: TGTGCCAGCTCCATGAATCCCCTCTGTGGCTACACCTTC. Its protein is CASSMNPLCGYTF.

The CDR3 here is CASSLGAENTGELFF. The CDR3, as DNA: TGCGCCAGCAGCTTGGGAGCGGAGAACACCGGGGAGCTGTTTTTT. The rearrangement uses TRBV5-1 and TRBJ2-2, with D perhaps matching TRBD2 (5 bases). CDR1 and CDR2 (germline): SGHRS, YFSETQ. Trimming removed 0 bases from V and 1 base from J, with 7 bases in between. This CDR3 has 15 residues.

This chain uses TRBV12-3 or TRBV12-4 with TRBJ1-5; D ambiguous. The CDR3 runs to 13 residues. Trimming pared 6 bases from V and 10 bases from J, leaving 16 bases between. CDR3: CASSPGLWQPQHF. DNA of the CDR3: TGTGCCAGCAGCCCAGGACTCTGGCAACCCCAGCATTTT.

The chain has TRBV6-1 and TRBJ2-1; TRBD2 might be the D (5 bases). The V end lost 2 bases, the J end lost 8 bases, and 7 bases lay between the germline ends. CDR1 is MNHNS and CDR2 is SASEGT in the germline V gene. The CDR3 runs to 12 residues. The CDR3 DNA reads TGTGCCAGCAGTGAATTGGGAGATGAGCAGTTCTTC. Protein product: CASSELGDEQFF.

As concerns this clonotype: An end of the junction does not agree with germline; a read error may underlie this. V gene TRBV10-3 combines with J gene TRBJ2-2, with 7 bases fitting TRBD1. In germline, CDR1 is ENHRY, CDR2 SYGVKD. CDR3 size: 16 residues. The CDR3 DNA is TGTGCCGTCAGTGAAATACAGGGGATTTTAGGCGGGGAGCTGTTTTTT. Its translation: CAVSEIQGILGGELFF.

This chain uses TRBV4-1 with TRBJ1-5; tentatively, D is TRBD1 (5 bases). This CDR3 is built from 16 residues. CDR1 MGHRA and CDR2 YSYEKL come from the germline V gene. Trimming removed 2 bases at V and 5 bases at J, with 16 bases between. The CDR3 region has the DNA TGCGCCAGCAGCCAATTGCTCTTGGGGCTTCATCAGCCCCAGCATTTT. Translating gives CASSQLLLGLHQPQHF.

The chain employs TRBV7-2 and TRBJ2-5, with TRBD2 matching 12 bases. With 0 bases clipped from V and 5 bases from J, the junction kept 4 bases outside the gene matches. The CDR3 length is 16 residues. Germline V gives CDR1 SGHTA, CDR2 FQGNSA. CDR3 in DNA: TGTGCCAGCAGCTTAGCCCCTAGCGGGGGGGCGGAGACCCAGTACTTC. It translates to CASSLAPSGGAETQYF. The whole variable domain, remainder taken from reference TRBV7-2 and TRBJ2-5, is GAGVSQSPSNKVTEKGKDVELRCDPISGHTALYWYRQSLGQGLEFLIYFQGNSAPDKSGLPSDRFSAERTGGSVSTLTIQRTQQEDSAVYLCASSLAPSGGAETQYFGPGTRLLVL.

The chain recombines TRBV28 with TRBJ2-7; 8 bases match TRBD2. From germline, CDR1 is MDHEN and CDR2 SYDVKM. The CDR3 spans 19 residues. V shed 10 bases and J 0 bases; nucleotides not matched to a gene: 23. The CDR3 protein is CAIGVLGSGEFPFSYEQYF. As DNA, the CDR3 is TGTGCCATAGGTGTCTTAGGTAGCGGGGAGTTTCCGTTCTCCTACGAGCAGTACTTC.

On this clonotype itself: Its ends do not fully match the called genes, so a read error is possible. CDR3 residues: CASSLEAGNIYERYF. In DNA, the CDR3 is TGCGCCAGCAGCTTGGAGGCAGGGAATATTTACGAGCGGTACTTC. The chain joins TRBV5-1 to TRBJ2-7; D may be TRBD1 (5 bases). Germline V gene data show CDR1 as SGHRS and CDR2 as YFSETQ. This CDR3 has 15 residues.

Concerning this clonotype itself: A much larger clone lies a single base off, so this may be a read error. The chain recombines TRBV29-1 with TRBJ2-5; D is ambiguous. The J call could be wrong; TRBJ2-1 is a better fit for the DNA end. This CDR3 comprises 10 residues. Germline V gene data show CDR1 as SQVTM and CDR2 as ANQGSEA. The CDR3 DNA reads TGCAGCGTTGGTATAAAGACCCAGTTCTTC. The encoded protein is CSVGIKTQFF.

This clonotype was seen only a few times. DNA for the CDR3: TGTGCCAGCAGGGCCCCGGGACAGGAGGGTTTGGCCTACGAGCAGTACTTC. Translating it yields CASRAPGQEGLAYEQYF. This chain connects TRBV28 to TRBJ2-7; 8 nucleotides match TRBD1. Germline V lookup: CDR1 MDHEN, CDR2 SYDVKM. There are 17 residues in the CDR3. V shed 6 bases and J 2 bases; nucleotides not matched to a gene: 15.

This clonotype came up a few times. J is TRBJ2-3 and V is TRBV5-1; D possibly corresponds to TRBD1 (6 bases). The germline gives CDR1 SGHRS, CDR2 YFSETQ. CDR3 length: 13 amino acids. V was clipped by 0 bases and J by 5 bases, with 7 bases between them. In DNA form, the CDR3 reads TGCGCCAGCAGCTTGGAGGGGGTAGATACGCAGTATTTT. Encoded protein: CASSLEGVDTQYF.

This clonotype has ten or more counts. This chain joins TRBV7-2 and TRBJ1-2; D ambiguous. V was cut by 5 bases and J by 3 bases, with 13 bases left in between. The CDR3 sequence is 14 residues long. Germline loops: CDR1 SGHTA, CDR2 FQGNSA. This CDR3 is CASSPGTEYYGYTF. For the CDR3, the DNA is TGTGCCAGCAGCCCAGGAACCGAATACTATGGCTACACCTTC.

The chain is built from TRBV12-3 or TRBV12-4 and TRBJ2-1, with 8 bases that match TRBD1. The CDR3 is 15 residues long. J lost 2 bases, V lost 7 bases, and 7 bases had no gene match. The DNA for the CDR3 is TGTGCCAGCAATCCCCAGGGGGCAACCTACAATGAGCAGTTCTTC. Translation: CASNPQGATYNEQFF.

As for this clonotype: This may stem from a read error, because a much larger clone lies one nucleotide away. The chain uses TRBV4-3 and TRBJ1-2; D uncertain. The CDR3 is made up of 13 amino acids. CDR1 and CDR2 from the germline V gene are LGHNA and YSLEER. In nucleotides, the CDR3 is TGCGCCAGCAGCCGGACGGTGAACTGTGGCTACACCTTC. Its protein is CASSRTVNCGYTF.

The chain uses TRBV12-3 or TRBV12-4 and TRBJ1-1, with D tentatively TRBD1 (5 bases). Trimming left V 3 bases short and J 3 bases short, with 14 bases between. CDR3 length: 15 residues. Here the CDR3 DNA reads TGTGCCAGCAGTTTTGGTCCAGGGCCATACACTGAAGCTTTCTTT. Its protein is CASSFGPGPYTEAFF.

This clonotype was seen a few times. This chain links TRBV7-2 with TRBJ1-2, with D hard to call. The germline V gene encodes CDR1 SGHTA and CDR2 FQGNSA. The CDR3 consists of 14 residues. V lost 1 base and J 6 bases, leaving 12 bases between the germline ends. The CDR3 spells CASSLGWRVDGYTF. The CDR3 DNA sequence: TGTGCCAGCAGCTTAGGGTGGAGGGTCGATGGCTACACCTTC.

The chain couples TRBV5-6 to TRBJ2-3, with no clear D. The ends were cut back, 3 bases at V and 2 bases at J, with 16 bases in the middle. In germline, CDR1 is SGHDT, CDR2 YYEEEE. The CDR3 runs to 16 residues. The CDR3 spells CASSSYVLPLTDTQYF. The CDR3 coding sequence is TGTGCCAGCAGCTCCTACGTACTCCCACTCACAGATACGCAGTATTTT.

The chain is built from TRBV29-1 and TRBJ1-1; a possible D gene is TRBD1 (6 bases). Germline lookup yields CDR1 SQVTM and CDR2 ANQGSEA. Trimming left V 6 bases short and J 10 bases short, with 12 bases between. This CDR3 contains 10 residues. In DNA form, the CDR3 reads TGCAGCGTCGGGGGGGGCTCAGCTTTCTTT. It is translated as CSVGGGSAFF.